Each of the 19 T cell receptor beta chains below was sequenced from the same sample in a study of cytomegalovirus exposure and HLA in healthy donors (TCRdb year 2017). Library preparation employed the immunoSEQ multiplex PCR assay. The multiplex PCR relied on a mix of 60 forward primers for TCR Vbeta segments and 13 reverse primers for TCR Jbeta segments. In TCRdb, the immuneACCESS table is reduced to in-frame sequences with V and J assigned. These tables do not hold every clone; where another copy was compared, an unresolved V gene accounts for under half, and the others remain unexplained. Counted in this sample were 85,000 to 130,000 clones; around 10% of them appeared once. The ten top clones hold over 4.5% of the sample. Sequenced sample: PBMCs. All receptors come from a man aged 40-49 years in good health and CMV-seropositive.

This clone was observed at least ten times. The chain carries TRBV7-9 and TRBJ2-1; possible D gene TRBD1, 5 bases. The length of the CDR3 is 14 residues. Germline CDR1 and CDR2: SEHNR and FQNEAQ (reference sequence). With 11 bases removed from V and 5 bases from J, the gap between germline ends came to 19 bases. CDR3 in DNA: TGTGCCGGAACTCCGGGCCGCAGGGACAATGAGCAGTTCTTC. Translation gives CAGTPGRRDNEQFF.

This clone was detected only a few times. CDR3 DNA: TGTGCCTGGTACAGGGCTAACTATGGCTACACCTTC. Translation: CAWYRANYGYTF. The rearrangement links TRBV30 to TRBJ1-2, with D perhaps TRBD1 (6 bases). V was shortened by 5 bases and J by 0 bases, with 7 bases between the two germline ends. The CDR3 runs 12 residues. Germline V gene lookup returns CDR1 GTSNPN and CDR2 SVGIG (reference sequence).

This clone was picked up a small number of times. The gene calls are TRBV29-1 and TRBJ2-1, with D possibly being TRBD1 (6 bases). In germline, CDR1 is SQVTM, CDR2 ANQGSEA. Trimming stripped 3 bases from V and 9 bases from J, with 24 bases between. CDR3 length: 16 residues. The CDR3 coding sequence is TGCAGCGTTGATAATAGAGTAGGCAGGGGAGTAACTGAGCAGTTCTTC. Protein: CSVDNRVGRGVTEQFF.

This clone was picked up a small number of times. This chain connects TRBV18 to TRBJ2-6; D possibly corresponds to TRBD2 (6 bases). V was trimmed by 2 bases and J by 0 bases, leaving 11 bases between them. CDR3 length: 17 residues. Germline-derived CDR1 and CDR2 are KGHSH and LQKENI. The CDR3 spells CASSPTRGSSGANVLTF. CDR3 nucleotides: TGTGCCAGCTCACCAACCCGGGGGTCCTCTGGGGCCAACGTCCTGACTTTC. Full variable domain (remainder filled in from reference TRBV18 and TRBJ2-6): NAGVMQNPRHLVRRRGQEARLRCSPMKGHSHVYWYRQLPEEGLKFMVYLQKENIIDESGMPKERFSAEFPKEGPSILRIQQVVRGDSAAYFCASSPTRGSSGANVLTFGAGSRLTVL.

A few counts support this clone. This chain links TRBV10-3 with TRBJ2-2; 10 bases align to TRBD1. Germline trimming cut 7 bases from V and 1 base from J; bases unmatched to any gene: 6. The CDR3 spans 16 residues. Germline lookup yields CDR1 ENHRY and CDR2 SYGVKD. CDR3 sequence: CAIMGDRGLNTGELFF. CDR3 in DNA: TGTGCCATCATGGGGGACAGGGGTTTGAACACCGGGGAGCTGTTTTTT.

The gene calls are TRBV29-1 and TRBJ2-1; the match to TRBD2 covers 10 bases. CDR1 is SQVTM, CDR2 ANQGSEA, per germline. The CDR3 totals 12 residues. The CDR3 reads CRGTSGVNEQFF. The CDR3 DNA is TGCAGAGGAACTAGCGGGGTTAATGAGCAGTTCTTC.

CDR3 amino acids: CASSRGGGTDTQYF. Written as DNA, the CDR3 is TGTGCCAGCAGCCGGGGCGGGGGAACAGATACGCAGTATTTT. The rearrangement links TRBV5-5 to TRBJ2-3, with 7 bases lining up with TRBD2. Germline lookup yields CDR1 SGHKS and CDR2 YYEKEE (reference sequence). This CDR3 is built from 14 residues. Trimming at V came to 4 bases and at J to 3 bases, leaving 5 bases not matched to a gene.

The chain couples TRBV7-2 to TRBJ1-4; the D is unclear. Germline CDR1 is SGHTA and CDR2 is FQGNSA. The CDR3 totals 11 residues. The CDR3: CPVPGWEKLFF. DNA of the CDR3: TGTCCCGTACCGGGGTGGGAAAAACTGTTTTTT.

This chain joins TRBV5-8 and TRBJ2-7; no reliable D call. The V end lost 0 bases, the J end lost 3 bases, and 4 bases lay between the germline ends. This CDR3 contains 12 residues. The germline V gene has CDR1 SGHTS and CDR2 YDEGEE. The CDR3 DNA sequence: TGTGCCAGCAGCTTGGGCGGCTACGAGCAGTACTTC. It specifies CASSLGGYEQYF.

This clone was seen a handful of times. The chain uses TRBV5-4 and TRBJ2-3; perhaps TRBD2 as D (6 bases). Germline CDR1 and CDR2: SGHNT and YYREEE (reference sequence). The CDR3 is made up of 16 amino acids. V was clipped by 0 bases and J by 2 bases, with 13 bases between them. CDR3 amino acids: CASSLGGGTYTDTQYF. The DNA for the CDR3 is TGTGCCAGCAGCTTGGGGGGCGGGACTTACACAGATACGCAGTATTTT.

This clone has only a few counts. V gene TRBV19 combines with J gene TRBJ1-1, with D uncertain. The germline V gene encodes CDR1 LNHDA and CDR2 SQIVND (reference sequence). CDR3 length: 13 residues. V lost 2 bases and J 3 bases, leaving 7 bases between the germline ends. The CDR3 DNA is TGTGCCAGTAGTATAACTGCCTACACTGAAGCTTTCTTT. It specifies CASSITAYTEAFF. The full variable domain, completed using reference TRBV19 and TRBJ1-1, is DGGITQSPKYLFRKEGQNVTLSCEQNLNHDAMYWYRQDPGQGLRLIYYSQIVNDFQKGDIAEGYSVSREKKESFPLTVTSAQKNPTAFYLCASSITAYTEAFFGQGTRLTVV.

The J gene is TRBJ2-2, the V gene TRBV7-6; TRBD1 matches 9 bases. Germline V gene lookup returns CDR1 SGHVS and CDR2 FNYEAQ. The CDR3 runs to 15 residues. The V gene end was trimmed by 4 bases and the J gene end by 3 bases; junction bases not matched to a gene: 3. CDR3 loop: CASSSGQGHTGELFF. The DNA for the CDR3 is TGTGCCAGCAGCTCCGGACAGGGGCACACCGGGGAGCTGTTTTTT.

This clone showed up just a few times. This sequence joins TRBV27 and TRBJ2-1; 8 nucleotides agree with TRBD1. This CDR3 region has 14 residues. V lost 7 bases, J lost 6 bases, and 8 bases stayed unmatched. Germline CDR1 and CDR2: MNHEY and SMNVEV (reference sequence). DNA for the CDR3: TGTGCCAGCAATCCGGGACAGGTTGCCAATGAGCAGTTCTTC. This translates into CASNPGQVANEQFF.

V gene TRBV6-1 combines with J gene TRBJ2-7; 7 nucleotides align to TRBD1. The junction had 1 base not matched to a gene; V was cut back by 2 bases and J by 0 bases. Germline V gene sequence: CDR1 MNHNS, CDR2 SASEGT. The CDR3 totals 14 residues. Here the CDR3 DNA reads TGTGCCAGCAGTGAAAGGACAGGCTCCTACGAGCAGTACTTC. Translating it yields CASSERTGSYEQYF.

This clone was counted only a few times. The V call is TRBV19, the J call TRBJ2-5, with D possibly matching TRBD2 (7 bases). The germline gives CDR1 LNHDA, CDR2 SQIVND (reference sequence). The CDR3 spans 13 residues. Trimming left V 5 bases short and J 2 bases short, with 9 bases between. CDR3 sequence: CASSEGGQETQYF. The CDR3 DNA reads TGTGCCAGTAGTGAGGGGGGGCAAGAGACCCAGTACTTC.

This clone has just a few counts. The chain carries TRBV5-1 and TRBJ2-2; TRBD1 is a possible D gene (6 bases). Trimming stripped 6 bases from V and 2 bases from J, with 11 bases between. The CDR3 sequence is 14 residues long. In germline, CDR1 is SGHRS, CDR2 YFSETQ. CDR3: CASTRTVNTGELFF. The DNA of the CDR3 is TGCGCCAGCACCAGGACAGTAAACACCGGGGAGCTGTTTTTT.

The CDR3 loop reads CASSELDSAYYEQYF. The CDR3 DNA reads TGTGCCAGCAGTGAGCTGGACTCCGCCTACTACGAGCAGTACTTC. V gene TRBV25-1 combines with J gene TRBJ2-7; a possible D gene is TRBD2 (5 bases). This CDR3 has 15 amino acids. The germline V gene encodes CDR1 MGHDK and CDR2 SYGVNS. V lost 3 bases and J 3 bases, leaving 15 bases between the germline ends.

The chain is built from TRBV28 and TRBJ2-1, with D maybe TRBD1 (6 bases). The CDR3 consists of 12 residues. In germline, CDR1 is MDHEN, CDR2 SYDVKM. V lost 3 bases, J lost 10 bases, and 10 bases lay in between. Here the CDR3 reads CASSLGTREQFF. CDR3 bases: TGTGCCAGCAGTTTGGGGACACGGGAGCAGTTCTTC.

In its sample, this clone was seen a few times. The chain recombines TRBV4-1 with TRBJ2-5; 8 positions agree with TRBD1. V shed 4 bases and J 5 bases; nucleotides not matched to a gene: 3. Germline CDR1 and CDR2: MGHRA and YSYEKL. The length of the CDR3 is 13 residues. This chain's CDR3 is CASSRGQVETQYF. The CDR3 coding sequence is TGCGCCAGCAGCCGGGGACAGGTGGAGACCCAGTACTTC.